One and the same sample provided the 24 T cell receptor beta chains below, sequenced in a study of blood T cells in healthy people across ages (dated by TCRdb to 2015 to 2017). The method behind the library was 5' RACE. TCRdb lists the instrument as Illumina HiSeq 2500. A second 7 to 11 cycle PCR used a sample-barcoded 5' primer and a J-beta primer mix. The raw public data were reprocessed by TCRdb itself: fastp quality trimming at Q25, MiXCR clonotype calling, in-frame beta chains only. CDR3 protein duplicates are merged, each entry listing the most common genes and DNA. Counted in this sample were 550,000 to 750,000 distinct CDR3 sequences; 21% of them appeared once. Roughly 3.6% of the sample belongs to the ten largest clones. The sequencing input was blood. The receptors were sampled from a man between 65 and 79 years old in good health.

This rearrangement joins TRBV12-3 or TRBV12-4 to TRBJ2-1; maybe TRBD2 (6 bases). This CDR3 spans 14 amino acids. Trimming stripped 2 bases from V and 10 bases from J, with 15 bases between. The CDR3 DNA follows: TGTGCCAGCAGTTTACCCCTACCGGGAGTCGAGCAGTTCTTC. Its protein product is CASSLPLPGVEQFF.

This clonotype came up a few times. The V gene is TRBV29-1, the J gene TRBJ2-7; possible D gene TRBD1, 6 bases. Germline V gives CDR1 SQVTM, CDR2 ANQGSEA. The CDR3 consists of 16 residues. Trimming took 6 bases from V and 0 from J, leaving 21 bases between them. In DNA form, the CDR3 reads TGCAGCGTCCGGATCAAGCGGACAGTGAACTCCTACGAGCAGTACTTC. Protein: CSVRIKRTVNSYEQYF.

The V gene is TRBV3-1, the J gene TRBJ2-7; 7 nucleotides match TRBD2. V lost 6 bases and J lost 3; bases outside the gene matches: 8. Per the germline V gene, CDR1 is LGHDT and CDR2 is YNNKEL (reference sequence). This CDR3 has 14 residues. CDR3 nucleotide sequence: TGTGCCAGCAGTTACAGCGGACTAGACTACGAGCAGTACTTC. This gives the protein CASSYSGLDYEQYF.

The chain has TRBV7-9 and TRBJ2-5; D unclear. The J call may be mistaken, given a closer DNA end match to TRBJ2-7. CDR3 length: 13 amino acids. Per the germline V gene, CDR1 is SEHNR and CDR2 is FQNEAQ (reference sequence). The CDR3 bases are TGTGCCAGCAGCCTGATCGGCGCCTACGAGCAGTACTTC. This translates into CASSLIGAYEQYF.

The CDR3 sequence is CSVRSGTYNEQFF. CDR3 DNA: TGCAGTGTCCGTAGCGGGACTTACAATGAGCAGTTCTTC. The chain uses TRBV20-1 and TRBJ2-1; 8 positions agree with TRBD2. This CDR3 comprises 13 residues. V trimming: 7 bases; J trimming: 4 bases; junction bases outside the gene matches: 6. Germline V gene data show CDR1 as DFQATT and CDR2 as SNEGSKA (reference sequence).

The chain couples TRBV5-8 to TRBJ2-7; a possible D gene is TRBD1 (6 bases). Germline V CDR1 and CDR2: SGHTS, YDEGEE. The V end lost 3 bases, the J end lost 1 base, and 11 bases lay between the germline ends. This CDR3 contains 14 residues. The chain's CDR3 is CASSWGTLSYEQYF. CDR3 DNA: TGTGCCAGCAGCTGGGGGACACTTTCCTACGAGCAGTACTTC.

V and J are TRBV14 and TRBJ1-2, with D possibly TRBD1 on 5 matching bases. V shed 0 bases and J shed 4 bases, with 15 bases lying between them. The CDR3 consists of 16 residues. Per germline, CDR1 SGHDN and CDR2 FVKESK. CDR3 nucleotide sequence: TGTGCCAGCAGCCAAGAGGGGACCGCTACACTCTATGGCTACACCTTC. It encodes CASSQEGTATLYGYTF.

This rearrangement joins TRBV10-2 to TRBJ2-1, with TRBD2 matching over 10 bases. Looked up from germline, CDR1 is WSHSY and CDR2 is SAAADI. The CDR3 runs 14 residues. V shed 7 bases, J shed 6 bases, and the junction held 6 bases outside the gene matches. This chain's CDR3 is CASNASGRFNEQFF. The CDR3, as DNA: TGCGCCAGCAATGCTAGCGGGAGATTCAATGAGCAGTTCTTC.

This clonotype was counted only a few times. The J gene is TRBJ1-3, the V gene TRBV9; no firm D call. CDR1 and CDR2 from the germline V gene are SGDLS and YYNGEE. V was pared by 0 bases and J by 0 bases, with 7 bases between. The CDR3 loop spans 15 amino acids. This CDR3 reads CASSVDGNSGNTIYF. Here the CDR3 DNA reads TGTGCCAGCAGCGTAGACGGGAACTCTGGAAACACCATATATTTT.

There are a few counts of this clonotype. The chain couples TRBV5-1 to TRBJ2-3; no clear D gene. Deletions cut 1 base from V and 3 bases from J, with 12 bases between. CDR1 is SGHRS, CDR2 YFSETQ, per germline. There are 15 residues in the CDR3. The CDR3 spells CASSLMSLETDTQYF. The CDR3 DNA is TGCGCCAGCAGCTTGATGTCCCTGGAGACAGATACGCAGTATTTT.

The chain has TRBV5-1 and TRBJ2-5, with D perhaps TRBD1 (5 bases). Judging by the DNA end, TRBJ2-7 fits better; the J call may be wrong. The CDR3 totals 16 residues. Germline assignment: CDR1 SGHRS and CDR2 YFSETQ. The CDR3 spells CASSFDLLTGRYEQYF. CDR3 DNA: TGCGCCAGCAGCTTCGACCTTCTAACAGGCCGCTACGAGCAGTACTTC.

The chain couples TRBV7-2 to TRBJ1-2; unclear D gene. The V end was cut by 5 bases, the J end by 0 bases, with 13 bases between. Germline values: CDR1 SGHTA, CDR2 FQGNSA. The CDR3 has 15 amino acids. As DNA, the CDR3 is TGTGCCAGCAGCGCCGGGATTGCGGCTAACTATGGCTACACCTTC. Residues: CASSAGIAANYGYTF. The full variable domain, its missing parts supplied by reference TRBV7-2 and TRBJ1-2, is GAGVSQSPSNKVTEKGKDVELRCDPISGHTALYWYRQSLGQGLEFLIYFQGNSAPDKSGLPSDRFSAERTGGSVSTLTIQRTQQEDSAVYLCASSAGIAANYGYTFGSGTRLTVV.

The rearrangement links TRBV20-1 to TRBJ2-5, with TRBD2 as a possible D gene (5 bases). The V gene's germline CDR1 is DFQATT and CDR2 SNEGSKA (reference sequence). This CDR3 comprises 11 residues. Trimming took off 6 bases at V and 9 bases at J, with 14 bases between the two ends. The CDR3 coding sequence is TGCAGTGCCACCCCAATGGAGGCCCAGTACTTC. It specifies CSATPMEAQYF.

The chain recombines TRBV12-3 or TRBV12-4 with TRBJ1-2; D unresolved. The CDR3 has 13 residues. Trimming stripped 2 bases from V and 7 bases from J, with 11 bases between. For the CDR3, the DNA is TGTGCCAGCAGTTTAACGGGCACACCTGGCTACACCTTC. It translates to CASSLTGTPGYTF.

Only a few counts were recorded for this clonotype. This rearrangement joins TRBV18 to TRBJ2-3; 8 nucleotides match TRBD1. Germline-derived CDR1 and CDR2 are KGHSH and LQKENI. V shed 6 bases, J shed 2 bases, and the junction held 7 bases outside the gene matches. CDR3 size: 15 residues. The CDR3 sequence: CASSPTGAHTDTQYF. Here the CDR3 DNA reads TGTGCCAGCTCCCCGACAGGGGCCCACACAGATACGCAGTATTTT.

A few counts support this clonotype. The chain employs TRBV20-1 and TRBJ2-1, with no clear D. With 3 bases removed from V and 3 bases from J, the gap between germline ends came to 3 bases. This CDR3 has 11 residues. Germline lookup yields CDR1 DFQATT and CDR2 SNEGSKA (reference sequence). The CDR3 coding sequence is TGCAGTGCTAGCAACTACAATGAGCAGTTCTTC. This translates into CSASNYNEQFF.

This clonotype has only a few counts. The genes are TRBV6-6 and TRBJ2-3; D gene ambiguous. Germline CDR1 and CDR2: MNHNY and SVGAGI (reference sequence). CDR3 length: 12 amino acids. Trimming pared 8 bases from V and 2 bases from J, leaving 8 bases between. CDR3 nucleotide sequence: TGTGCCAGCCGCTCATTCACAGATACGCAGTATTTT. It is translated as CASRSFTDTQYF.

This rearrangement joins TRBV18 to TRBJ2-7; TRBD2 matches at 10 bases. Germline V lookup: CDR1 KGHSH, CDR2 LQKENI. The CDR3 totals 14 residues. The ends lost 6 bases at V and 3 bases at J; junction bases unmatched: 5. The CDR3 nucleotides are TGTGCCAGCTCTCCGGCTAGCGGGGGCTACGAGCAGTACTTC. This gives the protein CASSPASGGYEQYF.

V is TRBV5-1 and J is TRBJ2-7; 10 positions match TRBD2. This CDR3 has 15 residues. Germline V lookup: CDR1 SGHRS, CDR2 YFSETQ. J gave up 2 bases and V 4 bases, and 6 bases lay outside the gene matches. CDR3 region: CASSPGLAEPYEQYF. DNA of the CDR3: TGCGCCAGCAGCCCCGGACTAGCGGAGCCCTACGAGCAGTACTTC.

On this clonotype itself: One base away lies a much larger clone, so this may be a sequencing read error. This chain uses TRBV24-1 with TRBJ2-1, with 8 positions matching TRBD2. V trimming: 4 bases; J trimming: 12 bases; junction bases outside the gene matches: 16. CDR3 length: 16 residues. CDR1 KGHDR and CDR2 SFDVKD come from the germline V gene. CDR3 DNA sequence: TGTGCCACCAGTGAATCCGGGACTAGGAGGCTCGATGCGCAGTTCTTC. Protein product: CATSESGTRRLDAQFF.

The chain has TRBV10-3 and TRBJ1-6, with 7 bases aligning to TRBD1. V lost 6 bases to trimming and J lost 5 bases; unmatched junction nucleotides: 4. Germline V lookup: CDR1 ENHRY, CDR2 SYGVKD. The CDR3 has 14 residues. Written as DNA, the CDR3 is TGTGCCATCAGAGCCGGGACAGATAATTCACCCCTCCACTTT. It yields the protein CAIRAGTDNSPLHF.

The rearrangement joins TRBV3-1 to TRBJ2-2; D unresolved. Trimming stripped 4 bases from V and 6 bases from J, with 9 bases between. CDR3 length equals 13 residues. Germline V lookup: CDR1 LGHDT, CDR2 YNNKEL (reference sequence). The CDR3 sequence: CASSPTFAGELFF. CDR3 DNA sequence: TGTGCCAGCAGCCCGACTTTTGCCGGGGAGCTGTTTTTT.

This clonotype showed up just once. At one of its ends the junction is not consistent with the germline gene, which may arise from a read error. The rearrangement uses TRBV7-2 and TRBJ2-1; D is unresolved. CDR3 size: 12 residues. In germline, CDR1 is SGHTA, CDR2 FQGNSA. The DNA for the CDR3 is TGTGCCAACAGCTTAGCCCTCCGCGAGCAGTTCTTC. This sequence encodes CANSLALREQFF.

This clonotype was counted between two and nine times. The genes are TRBV20-1 and TRBJ1-1, with 11 bases lining up with TRBD1. Germline V gene lookup returns CDR1 DFQATT and CDR2 SNEGSKA (reference sequence). V lost 6 bases, J lost 5 bases, and 8 bases stayed unmatched. The CDR3 covers 14 residues. The DNA for the CDR3 is TGCAGTGCAAAACCGGGACAGGGGGAAACTGAAGCTTTCTTT. Translated: CSAKPGQGETEAFF.